This entry is about one T cell receptor (beta chain). This CDR3 has 15 amino acids. Germline V CDR1 and CDR2: SGHNT, YYREEE (reference sequence). V lost 4 bases to trimming and J lost 6 bases; unmatched junction nucleotides: 8. Produced via immunoSEQ multiplex PCR; TCRdb's table is partial and in-frame only. The top ten clones hold 8.5% to 10% of a sample with approximately 9,000 clones, 70% to 80% of them seen once. The data stem from a study of immune evolution from preneoplasia to lung adenocarcinoma. This TCR was recovered from a donor aged 70 or over with lung adenocarcinoma. This chain uses TRBV5-4 with TRBJ2-1; 9 bases match TRBD1. Sequenced: FFPE minimally invasive lung adenocarcinoma tissue. CDR3 in amino acids: CASSLGGQGRNEQFF. The CDR3 region has the DNA TGTGCCAGCAGCCTGGGGGGACAGGGCCGCAATGAGCAGTTCTTC.